This T cell receptor beta chain was observed in a study of T cells expressing NK-cell markers. Overall study results and limits: A handful of donors carried dominant NKG2C+ clonotypes that made up roughly 1.0-7.5% of their CD8+ T cells. Where several donors were concerned, these clonotypes also led the CD3+CD56-NKG2C+ fraction.

TCRdb processed the 5' RACE reads again and assigns one entry to each CDR3 protein, with no DNA. The sample has some 450,000 distinct CDR3 sequences; the top ten hold 6% to 8%. Germline V gene sequence: CDR1 SGHVS, CDR2 FNYEAQ. This CDR3 has 14 residues. Turning to this clonotype: Its specificity is not known.

Sample: blood T cells: a sorted CD56 or NKG2C T cell subset, CD4+ or CD8+ T cells, or bulk PBMC T cells (not recorded which). The J gene is TRBJ1-3, the V gene TRBV7-6. The receptor was isolated from a woman aged 18-70 years in good health. CDR3 sequence reads: CASSTTRSGNTIYF. Full variable domain (remainder filled in from reference TRBV7-6 and TRBJ1-3): GAGVSQSPRYKVTKRGQDVALRCDPISGHVSLYWYRQALGQGPEFLTYFNYEAQQDKSGLPNDRFSAERPEGSISTLTIQRTEQRDSAMYRCASSTTRSGNTIYFGEGSWLTVV.